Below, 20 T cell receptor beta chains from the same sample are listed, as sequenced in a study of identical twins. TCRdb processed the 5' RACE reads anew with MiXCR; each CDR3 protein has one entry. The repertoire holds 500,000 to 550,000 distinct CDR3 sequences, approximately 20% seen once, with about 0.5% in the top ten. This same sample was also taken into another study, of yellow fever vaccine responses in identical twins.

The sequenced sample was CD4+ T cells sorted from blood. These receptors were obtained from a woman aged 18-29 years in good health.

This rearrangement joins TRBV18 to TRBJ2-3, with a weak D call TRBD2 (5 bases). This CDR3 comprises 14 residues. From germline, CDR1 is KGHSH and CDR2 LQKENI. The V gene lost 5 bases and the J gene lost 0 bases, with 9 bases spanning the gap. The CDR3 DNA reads TGTGCCAGCTCAGTGGGAGCGAGCACAGATACGCAGTATTTT. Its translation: CASSVGASTDTQYF. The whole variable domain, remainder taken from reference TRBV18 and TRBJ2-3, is NAGVMQNPRHLVRRRGQEARLRCSPMKGHSHVYWYRQLPEEGLKFMVYLQKENIIDESGMPKERFSAEFPKEGPSILRIQQVVRGDSAAYFCASSVGASTDTQYFGPGTRLTVL.

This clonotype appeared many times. CDR3 bases: TGTGCCAGCAGCTTTGGGCAGTTGTTCTCCTACAATGAGCAGTTCTTC. It specifies CASSFGQLFSYNEQFF. This chain joins TRBV7-9 and TRBJ2-1; D gene ambiguous. Germline-derived CDR1 and CDR2 are SEHNR and FQNEAQ (reference sequence). The CDR3 has 16 residues. Between the trimmed V and J ends, which lost 3 bases and 0 bases, there was a span of 12 bases.

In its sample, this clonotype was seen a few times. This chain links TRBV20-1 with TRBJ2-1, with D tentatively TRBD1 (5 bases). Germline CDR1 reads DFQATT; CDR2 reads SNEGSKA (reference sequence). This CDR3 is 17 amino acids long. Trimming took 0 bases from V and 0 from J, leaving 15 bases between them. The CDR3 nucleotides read TGCAGTGCTAGAGATTTTAGGGGCAAAAGCTCCTACAATGAGCAGTTCTTC. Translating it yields CSARDFRGKSSYNEQFF.

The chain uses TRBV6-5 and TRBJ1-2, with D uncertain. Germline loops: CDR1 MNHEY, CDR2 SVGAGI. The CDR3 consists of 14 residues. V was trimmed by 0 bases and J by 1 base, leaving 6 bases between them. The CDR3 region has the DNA TGTGCCAGCAGTTACTCTGGGGTTAACTATGGCTACACCTTC. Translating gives CASSYSGVNYGYTF.

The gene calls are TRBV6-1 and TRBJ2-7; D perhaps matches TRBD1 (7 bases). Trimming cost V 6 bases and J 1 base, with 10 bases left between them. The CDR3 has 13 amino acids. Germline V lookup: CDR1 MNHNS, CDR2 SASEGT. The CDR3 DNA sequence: TGTGCCAGCAGGCGGGACAGTTCCTACGAGCAGTACGTC. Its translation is CASRRDSSYEQYV.

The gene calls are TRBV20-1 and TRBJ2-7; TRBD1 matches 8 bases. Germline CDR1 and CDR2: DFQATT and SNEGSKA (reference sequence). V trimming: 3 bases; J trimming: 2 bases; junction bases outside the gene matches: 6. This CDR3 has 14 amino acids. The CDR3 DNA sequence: TGCAGTGCTAGGCCCAGGGGGCATGCCTACGAGCAGTACGTC. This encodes CSARPRGHAYEQYV.

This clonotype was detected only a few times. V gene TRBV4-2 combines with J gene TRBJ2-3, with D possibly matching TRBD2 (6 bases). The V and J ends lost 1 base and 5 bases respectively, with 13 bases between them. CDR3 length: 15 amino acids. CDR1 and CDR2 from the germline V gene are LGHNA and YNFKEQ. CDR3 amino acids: CASSQALAGRDTQYF. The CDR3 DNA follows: TGTGCCAGCAGCCAAGCACTAGCCGGACGAGATACGCAGTATTTT.

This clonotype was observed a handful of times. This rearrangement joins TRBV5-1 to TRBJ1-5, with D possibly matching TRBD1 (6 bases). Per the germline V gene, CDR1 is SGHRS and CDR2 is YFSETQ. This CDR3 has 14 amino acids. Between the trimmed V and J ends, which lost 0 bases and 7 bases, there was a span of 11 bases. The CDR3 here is CASSLAGGDQPQHF. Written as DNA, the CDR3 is TGCGCCAGCAGCTTGGCGGGGGGCGACCAGCCCCAGCATTTT.

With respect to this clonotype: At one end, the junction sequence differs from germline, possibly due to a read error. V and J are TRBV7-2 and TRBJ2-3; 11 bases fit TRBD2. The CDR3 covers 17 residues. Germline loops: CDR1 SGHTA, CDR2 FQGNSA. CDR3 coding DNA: TGTGCCAACAGCTTAGCGGGAGGGCCTCTAGGCACAGATACGCAGTATTTT. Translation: CANSLAGGPLGTDTQYF.

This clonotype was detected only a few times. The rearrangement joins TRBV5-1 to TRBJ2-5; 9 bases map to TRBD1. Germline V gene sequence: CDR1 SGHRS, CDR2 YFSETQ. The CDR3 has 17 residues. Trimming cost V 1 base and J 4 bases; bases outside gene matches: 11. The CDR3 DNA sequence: TGCGCCAGCAGCTTGCCTAGGTGGGACAGGGTCGTAGAGACCCAGTACTTC. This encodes CASSLPRWDRVVETQYF.

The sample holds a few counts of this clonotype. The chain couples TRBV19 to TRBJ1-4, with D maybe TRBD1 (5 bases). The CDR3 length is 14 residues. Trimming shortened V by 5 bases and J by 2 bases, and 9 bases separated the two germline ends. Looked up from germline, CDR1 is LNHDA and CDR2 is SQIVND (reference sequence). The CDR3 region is CASSLGVTNEKLFF. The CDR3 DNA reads TGTGCCAGTAGTCTGGGGGTCACTAATGAAAAACTGTTTTTT. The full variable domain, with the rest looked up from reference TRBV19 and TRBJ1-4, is DGGITQSPKYLFRKEGQNVTLSCEQNLNHDAMYWYRQDPGQGLRLIYYSQIVNDFQKGDIAEGYSVSREKKESFPLTVTSAQKNPTAFYLCASSLGVTNEKLFFGSGTQLSVL.

CDR3 bases: TGCGCCAGCAGTGAAGGACAGGGGCCTAACCGACGCTCTGGGGCCAACGTCCTGACTTTC. It codes for CASSEGQGPNRRSGANVLTF. The chain recombines TRBV10-2 with TRBJ2-6; 9 bases agree with TRBD1. CDR3 length equals 20 residues. Per the germline V gene, CDR1 is WSHSY and CDR2 is SAAADI. The trim removed 3 bases at V and 0 bases at J, leaving 12 bases unmatched.

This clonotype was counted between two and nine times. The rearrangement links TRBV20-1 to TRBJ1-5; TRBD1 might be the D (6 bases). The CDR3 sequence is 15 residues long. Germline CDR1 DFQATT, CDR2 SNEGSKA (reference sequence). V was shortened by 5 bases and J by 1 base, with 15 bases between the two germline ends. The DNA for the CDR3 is TGCAGTGCTCGCCTAATTCAGGGGAGCAATCAGCCCCAGCATTTT. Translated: CSARLIQGSNQPQHF.

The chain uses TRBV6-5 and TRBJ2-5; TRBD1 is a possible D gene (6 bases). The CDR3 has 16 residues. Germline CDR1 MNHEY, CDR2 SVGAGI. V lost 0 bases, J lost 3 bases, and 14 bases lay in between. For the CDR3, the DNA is TGTGCCAGCAGTTACTCCGGGACAAAGGGAAAAGAGACCCAGTACTTC. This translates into CASSYSGTKGKETQYF.

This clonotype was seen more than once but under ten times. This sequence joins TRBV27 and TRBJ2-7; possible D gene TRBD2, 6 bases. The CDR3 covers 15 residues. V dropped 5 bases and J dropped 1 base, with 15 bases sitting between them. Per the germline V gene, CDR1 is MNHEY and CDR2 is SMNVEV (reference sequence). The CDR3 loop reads CASSRTGLPSYEQYF. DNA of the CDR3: TGTGCCAGCAGTCGAACAGGACTACCGTCCTACGAGCAGTACTTC.

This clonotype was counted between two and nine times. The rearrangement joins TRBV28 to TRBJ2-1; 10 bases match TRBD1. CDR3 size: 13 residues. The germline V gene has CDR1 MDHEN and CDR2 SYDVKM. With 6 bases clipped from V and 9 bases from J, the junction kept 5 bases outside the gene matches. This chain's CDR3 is CASRDRGPSEQFF. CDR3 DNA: TGTGCCAGCAGAGACAGGGGGCCCAGTGAGCAGTTCTTC.

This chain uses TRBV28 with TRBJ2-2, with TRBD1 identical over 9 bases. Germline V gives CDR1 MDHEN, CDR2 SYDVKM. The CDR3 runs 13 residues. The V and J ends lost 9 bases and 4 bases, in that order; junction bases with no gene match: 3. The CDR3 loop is CASGQGPTGELFF. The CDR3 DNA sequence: TGTGCCAGTGGACAGGGGCCCACCGGGGAGCTGTTTTTT.

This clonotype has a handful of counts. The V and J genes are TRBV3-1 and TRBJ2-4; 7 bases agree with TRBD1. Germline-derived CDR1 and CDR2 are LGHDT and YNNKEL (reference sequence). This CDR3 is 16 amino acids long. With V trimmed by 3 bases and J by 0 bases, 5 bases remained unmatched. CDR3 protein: CASSHGQAVAKNIQYF. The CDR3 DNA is TGTGCCAGCAGCCATGGACAGGCAGTAGCCAAAAACATTCAGTACTTC. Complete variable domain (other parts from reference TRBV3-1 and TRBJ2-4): DTAVSQTPKYLVTQMGNDKSIKCEQNLGHDTMYWYKQDSKKFLKIMFSYNNKELIINETVPNRFSPKSPDKAHLNLHINSLELGDSAVYFCASSHGQAVAKNIQYFGAGTRLSVL.

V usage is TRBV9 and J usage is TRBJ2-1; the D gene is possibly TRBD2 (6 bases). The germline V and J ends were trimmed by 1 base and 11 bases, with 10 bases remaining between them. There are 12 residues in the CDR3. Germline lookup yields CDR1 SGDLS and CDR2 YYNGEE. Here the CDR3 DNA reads TGTGCCAGCAGCGTATCCGGGACTCAGCAGTTCTTC. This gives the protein CASSVSGTQQFF.

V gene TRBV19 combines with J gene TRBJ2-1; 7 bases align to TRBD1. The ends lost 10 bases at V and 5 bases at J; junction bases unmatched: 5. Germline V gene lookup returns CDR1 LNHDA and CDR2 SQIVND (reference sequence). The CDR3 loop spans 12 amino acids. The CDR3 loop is CATGQDNNEQFF. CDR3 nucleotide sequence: TGTGCCACCGGACAGGATAACAATGAGCAGTTCTTC.